The clone carrying this TCR beta chain was detected only a few times. The antigen is undetermined. This record belongs to a study of T cell responses to AZD1222 COVID-19 vaccine. Sequencing was performed with immunoSEQ multiplex PCR; in TCRdb, only in-frame clones are kept and a portion is missing. The sample has roughly 120,000 clones, 91% seen once; the top ten hold 2.8%. Whole-study findings and limits: Clonal diversity was possibly underestimated; the donors were predominantly white British and more often female.

Trimming removed 4 bases from V and 6 bases from J, with 12 bases in between. Germline CDR1 reads SNHLY; CDR2 reads FYNNEI. The CDR3 runs to 13 residues. This chain joins TRBV2 and TRBJ2-5; no firm D call. Source: peripheral blood, taken on day 0 of AZD1222 vaccination. The TCR sequence derives from an adult in good health. CDR3 coding DNA: TGTGCCAGCAGTGGGGGAAGTACCCAGACCCAGTACTTC. This gives the protein CASSGGSTQTQYF. Full variable domain (rest looked up from reference TRBV2 and TRBJ2-5): EPEVTQTPSHQVTQMGQEVILRCVPISNHLYFYWYRQILGQKVEFLVSFYNNEISEKSEIFDDQFSVERPDGSNFTLKIRSTKLEDSAMYFCASSGGSTQTQYFGPGTRLLVL.